Included here is one T cell receptor (beta chain) sequence, with context. Participants were aged about 18 to 100 years from approximately 25 US areas. Donors in Cohort 3 who had recovered were those with two negative PCRs, healthcare professional clearance, or resolution of their symptoms. The sample originates from a study of blood T cell repertoires in COVID-19. Study details: Researchers got acute and convalescent COVID-19 samples from the United States, Italy and Spain. PBMCs, B-cell-depleted T cells, or T cells were the source of the cDNA or gDNA that made up the material.

The germline V and J ends were trimmed by 1 base and 7 bases, with 11 bases remaining between them. CDR1 and CDR2 from the germline V gene are GTSNPN and SVGIG (reference sequence). The CDR3 is 14 residues long. Method: immunoSEQ multiplex PCR; TCRdb's copy keeps in-frame clones and lacks some. This sample has roughly 300,000 clones, with approximately 84% found just once. The TCR comes from a woman aged 25 to 39 who had recovered from COVID-19. The specimen was PBMCs or T cells enriched from blood (not recorded which). The chain links TRBV30 to TRBJ1-6; a possible D gene is TRBD1 (6 bases). The CDR3 nucleotides are TGTGCCTGGAGTGGAAGGACAGAGAATTCACCCCTCCACTTT. Its protein is CAWSGRTENSPLHF.